This TCR beta chain comes out of a study of T cell responses to AZD1222 COVID-19 vaccine. Study-level findings and limits: Only 5 or 6 individuals given AZD1222 were seropositive at baseline.

Sequenced by immunoSEQ multiplex PCR; TCRdb stores in-frame clones only, minus some. The table shows fewer than 150,000 clones, with roughly nine tenths occurring only once. This CDR3 is 17 amino acids long. CDR1 is MNHEY and CDR2 is SMNVEV in the germline V gene (reference sequence). Trimming pared 5 bases from V and 2 bases from J, leaving 19 bases between. With respect to this clone: The antigen is undetermined.

This clonotype was obtained from an adult in good health. Here the sequenced sample was peripheral blood, taken on day 0 of AZD1222 vaccination. The rearrangement joins TRBV27 to TRBJ1-5; weak D call: TRBD1 (5 bases). The CDR3 here is CASSPHPGTLGNQPQHF. CDR3 nucleotides: TGTGCCAGCAGTCCCCATCCCGGGACGCTTGGCAATCAGCCCCAGCATTTT.